This T cell receptor (beta chain) was retrieved from a study of early T cells in non-severe SARS-CoV-2 infection. As for the study in general: With bulk RNA from unsorted whole blood as input, sequencing yielded unpaired chains.

Study-wide results and limits: Comparison of clonotypes with VDJdb favored anti-spike CD8 responses while missing private and CD4 specificities.

This clonotype appeared many times. The antigen is unknown. The CDR3 totals 16 residues. Trimming at V came to 8 bases and at J to 6 bases, leaving 13 bases not matched to a gene. CDR1 is LNHDA, CDR2 SQIVND, per germline (reference sequence). Molecules of cDNA were individually given unique molecular identifiers that were attached to them. Using its own MiXCR run on the 5' RACE reads, TCRdb lists one record per CDR3 protein. The table lists about 58,000 distinct CDR3 sequences, around an eighth of them singletons, with around 3.5% in the top ten. The sequence derives from an adult who was a healthcare worker with PCR-confirmed SARS-CoV-2 infection or an uninfected control (not recorded which). The chain links TRBV19 to TRBJ2-1, with TRBD1 matching 10 bases. Sequences were obtained from whole blood. The CDR3 DNA reads as TGTGCCAGTGGGACAGGGGCCCCTCTCCTTGGCAATGAGCAGTTCTTC. The encoded protein is CASGTGAPLLGNEQFF.